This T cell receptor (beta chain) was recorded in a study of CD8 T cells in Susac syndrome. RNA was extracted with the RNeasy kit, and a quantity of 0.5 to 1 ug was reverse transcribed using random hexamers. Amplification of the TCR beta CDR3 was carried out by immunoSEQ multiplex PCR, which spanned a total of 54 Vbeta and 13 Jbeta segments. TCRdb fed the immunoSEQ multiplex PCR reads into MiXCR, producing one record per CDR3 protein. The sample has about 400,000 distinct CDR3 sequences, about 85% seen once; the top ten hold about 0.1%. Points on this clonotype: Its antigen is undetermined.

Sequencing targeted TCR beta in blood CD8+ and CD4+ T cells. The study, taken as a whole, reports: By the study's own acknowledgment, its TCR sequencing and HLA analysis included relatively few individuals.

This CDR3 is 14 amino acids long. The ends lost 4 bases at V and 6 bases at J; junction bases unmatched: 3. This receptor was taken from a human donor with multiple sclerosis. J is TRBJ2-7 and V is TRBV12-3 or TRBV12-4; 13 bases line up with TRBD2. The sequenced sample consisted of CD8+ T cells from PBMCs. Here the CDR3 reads CASSSGLAGFEQYF. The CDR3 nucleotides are TGTGCCAGCAGTTCGGGACTAGCGGGATTCGAGCAGTACTTC.